The clone carrying this T cell receptor beta chain came up a few times. What it recognizes is unknown. The V gene's germline CDR1 is SEHNR and CDR2 FQNEAQ (reference sequence). The CDR3 spans 14 residues. Losses at the gene ends were 4 bases for V and 4 bases for J; bases not matched to a gene: 5. This record comes from a study of early T cells in non-severe SARS-CoV-2 infection. About the research overall: Sequencing input comprised bulk RNA from unsorted whole blood; chain pairing was not available. Study-level points and caveats: The matching step, a VDJdb search, favored anti-spike CD8 responses and missed private and CD4 specificities.

In TCRdb, the 5' RACE reads were re-called with MiXCR into one record per CDR3 protein. The table has some 29,000 distinct CDR3 sequences, about 6% seen once; the top ten hold less than 6%. Sequencing was carried out using whole blood. This clonotype originated in an adult who was a healthcare worker with PCR-confirmed SARS-CoV-2 infection or an uninfected control (not recorded which). V and J are TRBV7-9 and TRBJ2-5; 8 positions match TRBD1. DNA of the CDR3: TGTGCCAGCAGCTCTGCAGGGGGCGTAGAGACCCAGTACTTC. Translation gives CASSSAGGVETQYF.